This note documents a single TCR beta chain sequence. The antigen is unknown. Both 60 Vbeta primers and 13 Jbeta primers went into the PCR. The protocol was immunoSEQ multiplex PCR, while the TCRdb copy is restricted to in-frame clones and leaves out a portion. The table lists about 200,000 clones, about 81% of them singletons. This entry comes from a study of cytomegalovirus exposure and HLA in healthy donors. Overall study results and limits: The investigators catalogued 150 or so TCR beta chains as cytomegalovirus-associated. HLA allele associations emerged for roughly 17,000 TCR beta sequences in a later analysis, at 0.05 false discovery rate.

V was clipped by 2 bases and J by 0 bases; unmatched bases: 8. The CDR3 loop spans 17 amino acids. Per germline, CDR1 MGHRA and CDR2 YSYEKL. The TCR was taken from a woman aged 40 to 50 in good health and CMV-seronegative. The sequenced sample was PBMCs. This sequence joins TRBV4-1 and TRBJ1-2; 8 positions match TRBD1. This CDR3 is CASSQSGTGAANYGYTF. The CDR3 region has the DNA TGCGCCAGCAGCCAATCCGGGACAGGAGCAGCTAACTATGGCTACACCTTC.